This T cell receptor beta chain was recovered during a study of siplizumab effects on memory and regulatory T cells. Findings and limits, study-wide: Proliferating siplizumab-culture Treg suppressive function went unconfirmed. Naive T cells were seen as more diverse than memory cells and as major alloresponse contributors.

As concerns this clone: Its antigen is not known.

Some 93,000 TCR templates per sample were sequenced. Method: immunoSEQ multiplex PCR; TCRdb's copy keeps in-frame clones and lacks some. This repertoire shows about 120,000 clones, over 85% found once; its top ten account for around 0.15%. Germline values: CDR1 SNHLY, CDR2 FYNNEI. The CDR3 is made up of 16 amino acids. Trimming took 4 bases from V and 4 from J; bases not matched to a gene: 8. The receptor comes from a human donor in good health. The sample taken for sequencing was non-Treg CD4+ T cells sorted from blood. The V call is TRBV2, the J call TRBJ2-5; 11 nucleotides align to TRBD2. CDR3 in DNA: TGTGCCAGCAGTGGTAGCGGGGGGGCGGACAGAGAGACCCAGTACTTC. Translating it yields CASSGSGGADRETQYF.